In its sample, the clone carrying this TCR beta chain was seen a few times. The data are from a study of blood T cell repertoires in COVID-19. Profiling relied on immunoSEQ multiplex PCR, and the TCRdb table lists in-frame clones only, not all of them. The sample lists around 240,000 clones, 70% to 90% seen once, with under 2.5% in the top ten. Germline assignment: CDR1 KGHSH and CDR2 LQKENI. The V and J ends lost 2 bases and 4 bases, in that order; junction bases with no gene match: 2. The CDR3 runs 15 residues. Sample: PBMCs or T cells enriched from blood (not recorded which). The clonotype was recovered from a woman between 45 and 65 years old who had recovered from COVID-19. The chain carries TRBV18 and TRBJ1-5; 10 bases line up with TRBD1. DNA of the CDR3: TGTGCCAGCTCACCAGGACAGGGGGGGAATCAGCCCCAGCATTTT. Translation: CASSPGQGGNQPQHF. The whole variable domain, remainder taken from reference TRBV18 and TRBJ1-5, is NAGVMQNPRHLVRRRGQEARLRCSPMKGHSHVYWYRQLPEEGLKFMVYLQKENIIDESGMPKERFSAEFPKEGPSILRIQQVVRGDSAAYFCASSPGQGGNQPQHFGDGTRLSIL.